The source of this T cell receptor beta chain is a study of blood T cell repertoires in COVID-19. Study-wide background: COVID-19 samples from acute and convalescent phases originated in the United States, Italy and Spain. T cells, B-cell-depleted T cells, or PBMCs supplied cDNA or gDNA.

How the authors handled the data: It was from reference gene primer amplification that nucleated cell counts were estimated. The protocol was immunoSEQ multiplex PCR, while the TCRdb copy is restricted to in-frame clones and leaves out a portion. The DNA was the basis for D and trimming; V, J and clone size are from that table. Found here are roughly 250,000 clones, around 80% of them singletons; the top ten hold roughly 4.2%. The germline gives CDR1 MNHEY, CDR2 SVGAGI. The CDR3 loop spans 14 amino acids. J was trimmed by 5 bases and V by 6 bases; bases with no gene match: 4. The receptor was isolated from a woman aged 35 to 49 with active or convalescent COVID-19. Sequencing input: peripheral blood. The genes are TRBV6-5 and TRBJ1-2; 12 bases agree with TRBD1. This CDR3 reads CASRGDRGPYGYTF. The CDR3 nucleotides are TGTGCCAGCAGGGGGGACAGGGGGCCTTATGGCTACACCTTC.